The 29 T cell receptor beta chains in this list originate from one sample, sequenced in a study of T cell responses to AZD1222 COVID-19 vaccine. The repertoire was sequenced with immunoSEQ multiplex PCR; TCRdb's copy has only in-frame clones and lacks some. This table holds roughly 150,000 clones, roughly nine tenths found once. This sample comprised peripheral blood, obtained 28 days after the second AZD1222 dose. These receptor sequences come from an adult who received the AZD1222 COVID-19 vaccine.

The gene calls are TRBV5-1 and TRBJ1-2; maybe TRBD1 (6 bases). There are 14 residues in the CDR3. V lost 4 bases to trimming and J lost 4 bases, with 14 bases between them. Germline V lookup: CDR1 SGHRS, CDR2 YFSETQ. DNA for the CDR3: TGCGCCAGCAGCATAGAGACAGGCGTCTATGGCTACACCTTC. It codes for CASSIETGVYGYTF. Full variable domain (rest looked up from reference TRBV5-1 and TRBJ1-2): KAGVTQTPRYLIKTRGQQVTLSCSPISGHRSVSWYQQTPGQGLQFLFEYFSETQRNKGNFPGRFSGRQFSNSRSEMNVSTLELGDSALYLCASSIETGVYGYTFGSGTRLTVV.

The chain carries TRBV4-2 and TRBJ2-1; D unresolved. This CDR3 comprises 11 residues. Germline CDR1 and CDR2: LGHNA and YNFKEQ. The germline V and J ends were trimmed by 0 bases and 8 bases, with 2 bases remaining between them. In DNA, the CDR3 is TGTGCCAGCAGCCAAGATGATGAGCAGTTCTTC. Translated, it gives CASSQDDEQFF.

V and J are TRBV3-1 (or the pseudogene TRBV3-2) and TRBJ1-4; D gene ambiguous. V was shortened by 2 bases and J by 5 bases, with 9 bases between the two germline ends. The CDR3 is 14 residues long. CDR1 LGHDT and CDR2 YNNKEL come from the germline V gene (reference sequence). The CDR3 DNA follows: TGTGCCAGCAGCCAACGACAAGTAAATGAAAAACTGTTTTTT. Its translation: CASSQRQVNEKLFF.

The chain combines TRBV4-1 with TRBJ1-1, with TRBD1 identical over 7 bases. V was pared by 3 bases and J by 4 bases, with 14 bases of the junction left unmatched. The CDR3 spans 17 residues. Germline CDR1 reads MGHRA; CDR2 reads YSYEKL. CDR3 in amino acids: CASSHTLANRGATEAFF. The CDR3 coding sequence is TGCGCCAGCAGCCACACACTTGCGAACAGGGGTGCCACTGAAGCTTTCTTT.

The chain links TRBV14 to TRBJ2-4, with D hard to call. The V end was cut by 1 base, the J end by 13 bases, with 14 bases between. Germline lookup yields CDR1 SGHDN and CDR2 FVKESK. The CDR3 contains 13 residues. CDR3 sequence: CASSQVEGLGQYF. In DNA, the CDR3 is TGTGCCAGCAGCCAAGTTGAAGGCCTCGGACAGTACTTC.

The V and J genes are TRBV6-2 or TRBV6-3 and TRBJ1-5; perhaps TRBD1 as D (6 bases). Trimming cost V 5 bases and J 9 bases, with 17 bases left between them. The CDR3 is 14 amino acids. Germline V CDR1 and CDR2: MNHEY, SVGEGT. The CDR3: CASSRNTGTWPQHF. DNA for the CDR3: TGTGCCAGCAGTCGTAACACAGGGACGTGGCCCCAGCATTTT.

The chain links TRBV6-2 or TRBV6-3 to TRBJ1-5; D remains unclear. CDR1 and CDR2 from the germline V gene are MNHEY and SVGEGT. The V gene lost 6 bases and the J gene lost 0 bases, with 12 bases spanning the gap. CDR3 length equals 15 residues. DNA of the CDR3: TGTGCCAGCAGCCTACAGTCTTATAGCAATCAGCCCCAGCATTTT. It encodes CASSLQSYSNQPQHF.

The V gene is TRBV6-6, the J gene TRBJ2-1; perhaps TRBD2 as D (7 bases). The CDR3 consists of 11 residues. Trimming removed 5 bases at V and 13 bases at J, with 12 bases between. Germline V gene data show CDR1 as MNHNY and CDR2 as SVGAGI (reference sequence). CDR3 nucleotides: TGTGCCAGCAGTCGCGGGGGCCTACAGTTCTTC. Translating it yields CASSRGGLQFF.

The V gene is TRBV15, the J gene TRBJ2-1, with 8 positions matching TRBD2. With V trimmed by 5 bases and J by 9 bases, 15 bases remained unmatched. The length of the CDR3 is 16 residues. Germline loops: CDR1 LNHNV, CDR2 YYDKDF (reference sequence). The chain's CDR3 is CATSYPSGGVRSEQFF. CDR3 bases: TGTGCCACCAGCTATCCCAGCGGGGGAGTCCGGAGTGAGCAGTTCTTC.

This chain links TRBV12-3 or TRBV12-4 with TRBJ1-1; D is undetermined. CDR3 length: 13 amino acids. V lost 3 bases and J 3 bases, leaving 8 bases between the germline ends. CDR3: CASSFRGYTEAFF. The CDR3 DNA reads as TGTGCCAGCAGTTTCCGGGGATACACTGAAGCTTTCTTT.

The chain recombines TRBV15 with TRBJ1-2; D perhaps matches TRBD1 (5 bases). Trimming took 1 base from V and 7 from J, leaving 25 bases between them. Per the germline V gene, CDR1 is LNHNV and CDR2 is YYDKDF (reference sequence). The CDR3 spans 18 residues. In DNA, the CDR3 is TGTGCCACCAGCAGAGGAGGAGGGGCCGGGACCCCACGGGGTGGCTACACCTTC. The encoded protein is CATSRGGGAGTPRGGYTF.

The gene calls are TRBV3-1 (or the pseudogene TRBV3-2) and TRBJ1-5; no reliable D call. Germline V gene data show CDR1 as LGHDT and CDR2 as YNNKEL (reference sequence). Deletions cut 1 base from V and 5 bases from J, with 6 bases between. This CDR3 region has 13 residues. The CDR3 region is CASSQGLYQPQHF. The CDR3 DNA sequence: TGTGCCAGCAGCCAAGGGTTATATCAGCCCCAGCATTTT.

This sequence joins TRBV25-1 and TRBJ1-2; TRBD1 might be the D (6 bases). The CDR3 loop spans 13 amino acids. Between the trimmed V and J ends, which lost 2 bases and 4 bases, there was a span of 8 bases. Germline lookup yields CDR1 MGHDK and CDR2 SYGVNS. The CDR3 spells CASSEGQSYGYTF. The CDR3 DNA is TGTGCCAGCAGTGAAGGACAGTCCTATGGCTACACCTTC.

The V and J genes are TRBV30 and TRBJ1-3; no definite D call. This CDR3 contains 15 residues. Germline loops: CDR1 GTSNPN, CDR2 SVGIG (reference sequence). Trimming pared 0 bases from V and 0 bases from J, leaving 9 bases between. CDR3 DNA sequence: TGTGCCTGGAGTGTAGGGCAGATCTCTGGAAACACCATATATTTT. Translated, it gives CAWSVGQISGNTIYF.

This clone has only one observation. This sample also contains other DNA sequences that code for the same CDR3. This sequence joins TRBV19 and TRBJ1-1; D not certain. Deletions cut 2 bases from V and 1 base from J, with 5 bases between. Germline-derived CDR1 and CDR2 are LNHDA and SQIVND (reference sequence). This CDR3 has 13 amino acids. CDR3 region: CASSIQRNTEAFF. The CDR3 bases are TGTGCCAGTAGTATACAGCGGAACACTGAAGCTTTCTTT.

The chain has TRBV3-1 (or the pseudogene TRBV3-2) and TRBJ2-3, with 8 bases identical to TRBD1. The CDR3 length is 15 residues. Germline-derived CDR1 and CDR2 are LGHDT and YNNKEL (reference sequence). V was clipped by 5 bases and J by 1 base; unmatched bases: 5. The CDR3 protein is CASSAQGVRTDTQYF. The CDR3 DNA reads as TGTGCCAGCAGCGCACAGGGGGTCCGCACAGATACGCAGTATTTT.

J is TRBJ1-3 and V is TRBV6-6; TRBD1 matches at 7 bases. The length of the CDR3 is 16 residues. From germline, CDR1 is MNHNY and CDR2 SVGAGI (reference sequence). V lost 4 bases to trimming and J lost 4 bases; unmatched junction nucleotides: 10. This CDR3 reads CASSSTTGRGGNTIYF. The CDR3 DNA is TGTGCCAGCAGTTCCACGACAGGGAGGGGCGGAAACACCATATATTTT.

The J gene is TRBJ1-1, the V gene TRBV6-5, with 8 bases fitting TRBD1. Germline V gene sequence: CDR1 MNHEY, CDR2 SVGAGI. V lost 7 bases to trimming and J lost 3 bases; unmatched junction nucleotides: 4. The length of the CDR3 is 13 residues. The CDR3 DNA follows: TGTGCCAGCACGACAGGGGTGGACACTGAAGCTTTCTTT. Protein sequence: CASTTGVDTEAFF.

This rearrangement joins TRBV7-8 to TRBJ1-2; D is unresolved. V was trimmed by 2 bases and J by 4 bases, leaving 20 bases between them. This CDR3 has 17 amino acids. The germline V gene has CDR1 SGHVS and CDR2 FQNEAQ. The CDR3 sequence is CASSLNGQSQETYGYTF. As DNA, the CDR3 is TGTGCCAGCAGCTTAAATGGTCAGTCCCAAGAAACCTATGGCTACACCTTC.

The chain uses TRBV12-3 or TRBV12-4 and TRBJ1-1, with 10 bases matching TRBD1. V shed 8 bases and J 0 bases; nucleotides not matched to a gene: 0. The CDR3 is made up of 13 amino acids. The DNA for the CDR3 is TGTGCCAGCGGGACAGGGGTGAACACTGAAGCTTTCTTT. Residues: CASGTGVNTEAFF.

The rearrangement links TRBV5-8 to TRBJ2-7; TRBD1 matches 9 bases. Germline V CDR1 and CDR2: SGHTS, YDEGEE. V gave up 0 bases and J gave up 3 bases; unmatched junction bases: 4. This CDR3 has 15 residues. CDR3 sequence: CASSLVGTGNYEQYF. For the CDR3, the DNA is TGTGCCAGCAGCTTGGTCGGGACAGGGAACTACGAGCAGTACTTC.

The rearrangement uses TRBV2 and TRBJ2-6, with 9 bases that match TRBD1. There are 16 residues in the CDR3. Germline V gives CDR1 SNHLY, CDR2 FYNNEI. With V trimmed by 8 bases and J by 4 bases, 9 bases remained unmatched. This CDR3 reads CASVKDRGAGANVLTF. CDR3 nucleotides: TGTGCCAGCGTTAAAGACAGGGGGGCAGGGGCCAACGTCCTGACTTTC.

V gene TRBV4-2 combines with J gene TRBJ1-4; no clear D gene. Germline-derived CDR1 and CDR2 are LGHNA and YNFKEQ. The CDR3 covers 14 residues. V lost 6 bases and J lost 0, with 8 bases in between. The DNA for the CDR3 is TGTGCCAGCAGGACGGCCTCAACTAATGAAAAACTGTTTTTT. Residues: CASRTASTNEKLFF.

This clone was observed a few times. The chain uses TRBV7-9 and TRBJ1-1; D ambiguous. This CDR3 region has 12 residues. Trimming cost V 6 bases and J 6 bases, with 11 bases left between them. CDR1 is SEHNR and CDR2 is FQNEAQ in the germline V gene (reference sequence). The CDR3 coding sequence is TGTGCCAGCAGGTACCTATCTGCTGAAGCTTTCTTT. It codes for CASRYLSAEAFF.

This clone was detected a few times. This chain uses TRBV24-1 with TRBJ1-2; possibly TRBD1 for D (5 bases). Germline V CDR1 and CDR2: KGHDR, SFDVKD. The V end was cut by 3 bases, the J end by 2 bases, with 15 bases between. The CDR3 is 16 amino acids. The CDR3 DNA follows: TGTGCCACCAGTGATAAGGGCAGGGAGGGAAACTATGGCTACACCTTC. It translates to CATSDKGREGNYGYTF.

This rearrangement joins TRBV18 to TRBJ1-2; no clear D. The germline V gene has CDR1 KGHSH and CDR2 LQKENI. Trimming removed 3 bases from V and 5 bases from J, with 16 bases in between. The CDR3 runs 15 residues. CDR3 loop: CASSPVSDGVYGYTF. The CDR3 DNA sequence: TGTGCCAGCTCACCGGTTAGTGACGGCGTGTATGGCTACACCTTC.

The chain couples TRBV3-1 (or the pseudogene TRBV3-2) to TRBJ1-3; D is unresolved. The CDR3 sequence is 17 residues long. V shed 4 bases and J shed 0 bases, with 16 bases lying between them. CDR1 is LGHDT, CDR2 YNNKEL, per germline (reference sequence). DNA for the CDR3: TGTGCCAGCAGCCCGAGCCCCCCCACTTACTCTGGAAACACCATATATTTT. It translates to CASSPSPPTYSGNTIYF.

The chain has TRBV5-5 and TRBJ1-5, with D tentatively TRBD1 (5 bases). CDR1 SGHKS and CDR2 YYEKEE come from the germline V gene (reference sequence). V lost 0 bases and J lost 3, with 10 bases in between. The CDR3 covers 15 residues. CDR3 DNA sequence: TGTGCCAGCAGCTTGGCCGAGGGGAACAATCAGCCCCAGCATTTT. It encodes CASSLAEGNNQPQHF.

The chain recombines TRBV2 with TRBJ2-6; 9 bases match TRBD1. With 6 bases clipped from V and 2 bases from J, the junction kept 5 bases outside the gene matches. Germline V gene sequence: CDR1 SNHLY, CDR2 FYNNEI. The CDR3 is 16 amino acids. Here the CDR3 reads CASSLDRGAGANVLTF. The CDR3, as DNA: TGTGCCAGCAGCTTGGACAGGGGAGCTGGGGCCAACGTCCTGACTTTC. Supplemented by reference TRBV2 and TRBJ2-6, the full variable domain reads EPEVTQTPSHQVTQMGQEVILRCVPISNHLYFYWYRQILGQKVEFLVSFYNNEISEKSEIFDDQFSVERPDGSNFTLKIRSTKLEDSAMYFCASSLDRGAGANVLTFGAGSRLTVL.